Shown below are 29 T cell receptor beta chains from a single sample sequenced in a study of T cell responses to AZD1222 COVID-19 vaccine. TCRdb keeps only in-frame clones here, not all; method: immunoSEQ multiplex PCR. Here the sample spans about 88,000 clones, about nine tenths being singletons. The specimen comprised peripheral blood, sampled on day 0 of AZD1222 vaccination. Every receptor here comes from an adult in good health.

On this clone: Germline is not matched at one junction end, which may reflect a read error. The chain recombines TRBV7-7 with TRBJ1-5, with TRBD1 identical over 10 bases. The CDR3 loop spans 17 amino acids. The germline V gene encodes CDR1 SSHAT and CDR2 FNYEAQ (reference sequence). The CDR3 spells CASTPGQGIGSNQPQHF. DNA for the CDR3: TGTGCTAGCACCCCGGGACAGGGGATCGGTAGCAATCAGCCCCAGCATTTT.

V usage is TRBV4-1 and J usage is TRBJ1-1; D gene ambiguous. The CDR3 sequence is 14 residues long. Germline assignment: CDR1 MGHRA and CDR2 YSYEKL. Trimming removed 5 bases from V and 1 base from J, with 11 bases in between. The CDR3 is CASSAFWENTEAFF. CDR3 coding DNA: TGCGCCAGCAGCGCTTTTTGGGAGAACACTGAAGCTTTCTTT.

The chain has TRBV9 and TRBJ1-1, with D uncertain. The CDR3 loop spans 12 amino acids. CDR1 is SGDLS, CDR2 YYNGEE, per germline. Trimming stripped 0 bases from V and 10 bases from J, with 10 bases between. CDR3 DNA: TGTGCCAGCAGCGTAGACACGCAGGCAGCTTTCTTT. Translated: CASSVDTQAAFF.

By sample fraction, this clone is medium-sized. This chain connects TRBV30 to TRBJ1-4; the D is unclear. Germline CDR1 GTSNPN, CDR2 SVGIG (reference sequence). This CDR3 is 12 amino acids long. V lost 0 bases to trimming and J lost 7 bases, with 6 bases between them. This CDR3 is CAWSVLGEKLFF. CDR3 coding DNA: TGTGCCTGGAGTGTACTCGGTGAAAAACTGTTTTTT.

J is TRBJ1-1 and V is TRBV19, with a weak D call TRBD1 (6 bases). V shed 6 bases and J shed 5 bases, with 13 bases lying between them. Germline assignment: CDR1 LNHDA and CDR2 SQIVND (reference sequence). The CDR3 totals 13 residues. CDR3 DNA sequence: TGTGCCAGTAGCAGGAGCCAGGGGACTGAAGCTTTCTTT. This translates into CASSRSQGTEAFF.

The gene calls are TRBV2 and TRBJ2-1; TRBD2 agrees at 13 bases. The CDR3 totals 15 residues. V lost 4 bases to trimming and J lost 7 bases; unmatched junction nucleotides: 4. CDR1 is SNHLY and CDR2 is FYNNEI in the germline V gene. CDR3 bases: TGTGCCAGCAGTGGGACTAGCGGGAGTGGGAATGAGCAGTTCTTC. Translation: CASSGTSGSGNEQFF.

The chain employs TRBV6-5 and TRBJ1-1; a possible D gene is TRBD1 (6 bases). CDR1 and CDR2 from the germline V gene are MNHEY and SVGAGI. Trimming stripped 10 bases from V and 4 bases from J, with 19 bases between. The length of the CDR3 is 14 residues. This CDR3 is CATHRGGPSTEAFF. The CDR3 coding sequence is TGTGCCACCCATAGGGGGGGCCCGAGCACTGAAGCTTTCTTT.

The genes are TRBV7-8 and TRBJ1-4, with D possibly being TRBD1 (5 bases). This CDR3 region has 16 residues. V dropped 1 base and J dropped 2 bases, with 11 bases sitting between them. Germline values: CDR1 SGHVS, CDR2 FQNEAQ. The CDR3 DNA is TGTGCCAGCAGCTTAGTTGGGACCTGGACTAATGAAAAACTGTTTTTT. Protein product: CASSLVGTWTNEKLFF. The full variable domain, in which reference TRBV7-8 and TRBJ1-4 provide the parts outside the CDR3, is GAGVSQSPRYKVAKRGQDVALRCDPISGHVSLFWYQQALGQGPEFLTYFQNEAQLDKSGLPSDRFFAERPEGSVSTLKIQRTQQEDSAVYLCASSLVGTWTNEKLFFGSGTQLSVL.

This clone was picked up one time. V gene TRBV12-3 or TRBV12-4 combines with J gene TRBJ1-2; 9 nucleotides line up with TRBD1. The V segment lost 5 bases and the J segment 4 bases; nucleotides outside the gene matches: 2. The CDR3 consists of 13 residues. The DNA for the CDR3 is TGTGCCAGCAGTACAGGGGGCCCCTATGGCTACACCTTC. Its translation is CASSTGGPYGYTF.

The chain has TRBV30 and TRBJ2-1; 7 bases are shared with TRBD2. Germline values: CDR1 GTSNPN, CDR2 SVGIG (reference sequence). The CDR3 contains 14 residues. V shed 2 bases, J shed 2 bases, and the junction held 3 bases outside the gene matches. CDR3 sequence reads: CAWSMLAAYNEQFF. CDR3 nucleotides: TGTGCCTGGAGTATGCTAGCGGCCTACAATGAGCAGTTCTTC. Filled out from reference TRBV30 and TRBJ2-1, the complete variable domain reads SQTIHQWPATLVQPVGSPLSLECTVEGTSNPNLYWYRQAAGRGLQLLFYSVGIGQISSEVPQNLSASRPQDRQFILSSKKLLLSDSGFYLCAWSMLAAYNEQFFGPGTRLTVL.

The V call is TRBV14, the J call TRBJ1-1; D possibly corresponds to TRBD1 (6 bases). The CDR3 contains 16 residues. The germline CDR1 and CDR2 sequences are SGHDN and FVKESK. Trimming left V 4 bases short and J 6 bases short, with 21 bases between. The CDR3 DNA sequence: TGTGCCAGCAGCCGTGTTCATTACAGGGTTTTGGCTGAAGCTTTCTTT. Encoded protein: CASSRVHYRVLAEAFF.

For the CDR3, the DNA is TGTGCCAGCTCGGGACTAGCGGGCTCTGAGCAGTTCTTC. Translated, it gives CASSGLAGSEQFF. The V call is TRBV2, the J call TRBJ2-1; 12 bases match TRBD2. The V segment lost 8 bases and the J segment 9 bases; nucleotides outside the gene matches: 5. The CDR3 has 13 amino acids. Germline V gene lookup returns CDR1 SNHLY and CDR2 FYNNEI.

V usage is TRBV2 and J usage is TRBJ1-3; D ambiguous. Trimming took 6 bases from V and 4 from J, leaving 16 bases between them. In germline, CDR1 is SNHLY, CDR2 FYNNEI. The CDR3 spans 15 residues. The CDR3 loop is CASREVPRSGNTIYF. For the CDR3, the DNA is TGTGCCAGCAGGGAGGTACCCCGAAGCGGAAACACCATATATTTT. Drawing the rest from reference TRBV2 and TRBJ1-3, the complete variable domain is EPEVTQTPSHQVTQMGQEVILRCVPISNHLYFYWYRQILGQKVEFLVSFYNNEISEKSEIFDDQFSVERPDGSNFTLKIRSTKLEDSAMYFCASREVPRSGNTIYFGEGSWLTVV.

This clone was counted many times. The rearrangement links TRBV19 to TRBJ1-5, with D unclear. Trimming removed 6 bases at V and 4 bases at J, with 10 bases between. Germline CDR1 reads LNHDA; CDR2 reads SQIVND (reference sequence). CDR3 length: 13 residues. CDR3 DNA sequence: TGTGCCAGTAGACAACAGCTAAATCAGCCCCAGCATTTT. Encoded protein: CASRQQLNQPQHF.

This clone has just one count. The V gene is TRBV12-5, the J gene TRBJ2-7; D remains unclear. Germline values: CDR1 LGHNT, CDR2 FRNRAP. This CDR3 comprises 15 residues. V was clipped by 5 bases and J by 0 bases, with 14 bases between them. The CDR3 here is CASGPLETASYEQYF. The DNA of the CDR3 is TGTGCTAGTGGTCCCCTCGAGACCGCCTCCTACGAGCAGTACTTC.

J is TRBJ1-2 and V is TRBV7-9; TRBD1 aligns across 8 bases. Germline V gives CDR1 SEHNR, CDR2 FQNEAQ (reference sequence). The V gene end was trimmed by 3 bases and the J gene end by 4 bases; junction bases not matched to a gene: 7. This CDR3 contains 15 residues. The CDR3 DNA reads TGTGCCAGCAGCTTGGAAACAGGGGGTATCTATGGCTACACCTTC. Amino acid sequence: CASSLETGGIYGYTF.

CDR3 sequence (DNA): TGTGCCAGCAGTCCCGACCCTTACAATGAGCAGTTCTTC. This translates into CASSPDPYNEQFF. The rearrangement links TRBV7-9 to TRBJ2-1; no clear D. The CDR3 contains 13 residues. Germline values: CDR1 SEHNR, CDR2 FQNEAQ (reference sequence). V was pared by 6 bases and J by 4 bases, with 10 bases between.

V usage is TRBV7-9 and J usage is TRBJ1-1; 7 positions match TRBD1. This CDR3 contains 12 residues. CDR1 and CDR2 from the germline V gene are SEHNR and FQNEAQ (reference sequence). V was clipped by 3 bases and J by 7 bases; unmatched bases: 2. The CDR3 nucleotides read TGTGCCAGCAGCTTCGACAGGGATGAAGCTTTCTTT. Translated: CASSFDRDEAFF.

The chain couples TRBV3-1 (or the pseudogene TRBV3-2) to TRBJ1-1, with a tentative D call TRBD1 (6 bases). V was clipped by 0 bases and J by 0 bases, with 8 bases between them. Germline V gene lookup returns CDR1 LGHDT and CDR2 YNNKEL (reference sequence). This CDR3 contains 15 residues. CDR3 bases: TGTGCCAGCAGCCAAGAAGCAGGGGTGAACACTGAAGCTTTCTTT. It encodes CASSQEAGVNTEAFF.

The chain combines TRBV5-1 with TRBJ1-1, with D unclear. The ends were cut back, 0 bases at V and 1 base at J, with 7 bases in the middle. The CDR3 spans 14 residues. The germline V gene has CDR1 SGHRS and CDR2 YFSETQ. CDR3 sequence (DNA): TGCGCCAGCAGCTTGGAAGGCTGGAACACTGAAGCTTTCTTT. Protein: CASSLEGWNTEAFF.

The chain employs TRBV6-5 and TRBJ1-1, with D unclear. This CDR3 has 13 amino acids. Germline lookup yields CDR1 MNHEY and CDR2 SVGAGI. V was clipped by 4 bases and J by 5 bases, with 11 bases between them. The CDR3 nucleotides read TGTGCCAGCAGTTTCGGTCTCGAGACTGAAGCTTTCTTT. Its translation is CASSFGLETEAFF.

The chain combines TRBV5-8 with TRBJ2-1; D not resolved. The CDR3 has 16 amino acids. Germline V gene sequence: CDR1 SGHTS, CDR2 YDEGEE. Trimming took off 1 base at V and 6 bases at J, with 17 bases between the two ends. CDR3: CASSLPPPGSPNEQFF. The CDR3 DNA is TGTGCCAGCAGCTTGCCCCCTCCGGGCTCCCCCAATGAGCAGTTCTTC.

The chain has TRBV18 and TRBJ1-3, with a weak D call TRBD1 (5 bases). Germline CDR1 reads KGHSH; CDR2 reads LQKENI. The CDR3 covers 16 residues. Trimming removed 3 bases from V and 1 base from J, with 13 bases in between. The CDR3 DNA reads as TGTGCCAGCTCACCGTCGACAGCAACTTCTGGAAACACCATATATTTT. This translates into CASSPSTATSGNTIYF.

The chain has TRBV4-3 and TRBJ1-2; D not certain. V dropped 1 base and J dropped 0 bases, with 12 bases sitting between them. Germline V gene sequence: CDR1 LGHNA, CDR2 YSLEER. This CDR3 contains 16 residues. The CDR3 spells CASSQGREESNYGYTF. For the CDR3, the DNA is TGCGCCAGCAGCCAAGGCCGGGAAGAGTCTAACTATGGCTACACCTTC.

The gene calls are TRBV2 and TRBJ1-4, with 11 bases that match TRBD1. The CDR3 has 17 residues. J gave up 0 bases and V 5 bases, and 5 bases lay outside the gene matches. The germline CDR1 and CDR2 sequences are SNHLY and FYNNEI. As DNA, the CDR3 is TGTGCCAGCAGTCAACCGGGACAGGGGGCAACTAATGAAAAACTGTTTTTT. Translating gives CASSQPGQGATNEKLFF.

For the CDR3, the DNA is TGTGCCAGCAGCCCGGAGTCGAGGGGCACCTCTTATAATTCACCCCTCCACTTT. Its protein product is CASSPESRGTSYNSPLHF. The chain employs TRBV5-5 and TRBJ1-6; weak D call: TRBD1 (5 bases). Trimming pared 4 bases from V and 4 bases from J, leaving 21 bases between. Germline V CDR1 and CDR2: SGHKS, YYEKEE (reference sequence). The CDR3 has 18 residues.

The chain employs TRBV5-1 and TRBJ1-3; tentatively, D is TRBD1 (6 bases). Germline V CDR1 and CDR2: SGHRS, YFSETQ. The V gene lost 4 bases and the J gene lost 0 bases, with 11 bases spanning the gap. CDR3 length equals 15 residues. The CDR3 bases are TGCGCCAGCAGCCCGGAGGGGGTCTCTGGAAACACCATATATTTT. Amino acids: CASSPEGVSGNTIYF.

The rearrangement uses TRBV11-2 and TRBJ1-5, with 11 bases identical to TRBD1. This CDR3 region has 13 residues. With 4 bases clipped from V and 7 bases from J, the junction kept 0 bases outside the gene matches. Germline-derived CDR1 and CDR2 are SGHAT and FQNNGV. The CDR3 DNA follows: TGTGCCAGCAGCTGGGACAGGGGGCAGCCCCAGCATTTT. Its protein is CASSWDRGQPQHF.

The CDR3 sequence: CASSPLAGGRGELFF. In DNA form, the CDR3 reads TGTGCCAGCAGCCCCCTAGCGGGAGGTAGGGGGGAGCTGTTTTTT. The chain carries TRBV7-3 and TRBJ2-2, with 11 nucleotides matching TRBD2. The germline V gene encodes CDR1 SGHTA and CDR2 FQGTGA. Trimming cost V 5 bases and J 8 bases; bases outside gene matches: 7. This CDR3 spans 15 amino acids.